The T cell receptor beta chain under discussion was sequenced for a study of cytomegalovirus exposure and HLA in healthy donors. Study-wide context: Genotyping of roughly 400 donors showed that around 81% belonged to the Caucasian-associated ancestry cluster.

Amplification used 60 Vbeta primers and 13 Jbeta primers. The data were produced by immunoSEQ multiplex PCR, yet TCRdb's version contains in-frame clones alone and is incomplete. The data show 90,000 to 120,000 clones, 74% seen once. Whole-study findings and limits: In a later analysis, about 17,000 TCR beta sequences were associated with HLA alleles at 0.05 false discovery rate. Later work showed greater clonal expansion in HLA-associated TCR beta chains than in equally common others.

Concerning this clone: What it binds is not known. This specimen includes other DNA sequences encoding the same CDR3.

The CDR3 length is 14 residues. Germline V gives CDR1 SGDLS, CDR2 YYNGEE. Losses at the gene ends were 0 bases for V and 1 base for J; bases not matched to a gene: 0. The sample taken for sequencing was PBMCs. The origin of this receptor is a man aged 45 to 65 in good health and CMV-seropositive. This chain connects TRBV9 to TRBJ1-1; 7 nucleotides match TRBD1. The CDR3 coding sequence is TGTGCCAGCAGCGTAGCAGGGGGGAACACTGAAGCTTTCTTT. It codes for CASSVAGGNTEAFF.